This T cell receptor beta chain was found in a study of PD-1 blockade in classical Hodgkin lymphoma. Study-level information: Patients received nivolumab 3 mg/kg intravenously every 2 weeks.

Clones were read by immunoSEQ multiplex PCR, and TCRdb kept only the in-frame ones, dropping some. The sample holds 45,000 to 55,000 clones, 73% seen once. After autologous stem cell transplantation all patients relapsed, and prior brentuximab vedotin exposure differed between cohorts. Germline V gives CDR1 SGHTA, CDR2 FQGTGA. There are 15 residues in the CDR3. The V gene end was trimmed by 1 base and the J gene end by 5 bases; junction bases not matched to a gene: 8. This clonotype was obtained from a human donor with classical Hodgkin lymphoma. The chain has TRBV7-3 and TRBJ2-7; the match to TRBD1 covers 7 bases. Here the sequenced sample was peripheral blood mononuclear cells (PBMCs), taken before the second cycle of nivolumab. As DNA, the CDR3 is TGTGCCAGCAGCTTAAGGGACAGTCCGTGGGACGAGCAGTACTTC. Translated, it gives CASSLRDSPWDEQYF.